The TCR beta chain described here comes from a study of OX40 agonist ivuxolimab in advanced cancers. Across the whole study: The eligibility criteria allowed prior anti-PD-1, anti-PD-L1 or anti-CTLA-4 therapy, and approximately 42% had some.

The CDR3 sequence is 15 residues long. Looked up from germline, CDR1 is MDHEN and CDR2 is SYDVKM. V dropped 4 bases and J dropped 4; count of bases not matched to a gene: 7. Comments on this clone: The antigen is unknown.

Study-wide points: Partial responders treated at 0.1-3.0 mg/kg exhibited clonal expansion among the lowest measured.

Autoimmune disease history or systemic immunosuppression disqualified patients. Blood sampling was done at baseline, cycle 4 day 1, and cycle 7 day 1. Measured with immunoSEQ multiplex PCR; TCRdb has only the in-frame clones, and not every one. The profile shows about 49,000 clones, roughly four fifths of them singletons. Sample: CD4+ or CD8+ T cells sorted from blood, taken in a trial of the OX40 agonist ivuxolimab. The chain combines TRBV28 with TRBJ2-1, with 7 bases identical to TRBD1. This TCR came from an adult with an advanced solid tumor such as melanoma, head and neck, liver or kidney cancer. CDR3 protein: CASSSHTGQYNEQFF. The DNA of the CDR3 is TGTGCCAGCAGTTCACACACGGGACAGTACAATGAGCAGTTCTTC. The full variable domain, with the rest looked up from reference TRBV28 and TRBJ2-1, is DVKVTQSSRYLVKRTGEKVFLECVQDMDHENMFWYRQDPGLGLRLIYFSYDVKMKEKGDIPEGYSVSREKKERFSLILESASTNQTSMYLCASSSHTGQYNEQFFGPGTRLTVL.